This TCR beta chain is from a study of blood T cell repertoires in COVID-19. Participants reported their clinical history, and cohort assignment relied on those reports. V lost 3 bases and J 6 bases, leaving 14 bases between the germline ends. CDR3 length: 14 residues. Germline CDR1 and CDR2: SGHVS and FQNEAQ. Sequenced by immunoSEQ multiplex PCR; TCRdb stores in-frame clones only, minus some. Of around 140,000 clones in the sample, around 90% are singletons; the top ten hold roughly 4%. The origin of this receptor is a woman in her thirties or forties who had been exposed to COVID-19. This sequence joins TRBV7-8 and TRBJ1-2; D possibly corresponds to TRBD1 (5 bases). The sequenced sample consisted of PBMCs or T cells enriched from blood (not recorded which). Written as DNA, the CDR3 is TGTGCCAGCAGCTTTTATGGGGCTACGGATGGCTACACCTTC. It yields the protein CASSFYGATDGYTF.